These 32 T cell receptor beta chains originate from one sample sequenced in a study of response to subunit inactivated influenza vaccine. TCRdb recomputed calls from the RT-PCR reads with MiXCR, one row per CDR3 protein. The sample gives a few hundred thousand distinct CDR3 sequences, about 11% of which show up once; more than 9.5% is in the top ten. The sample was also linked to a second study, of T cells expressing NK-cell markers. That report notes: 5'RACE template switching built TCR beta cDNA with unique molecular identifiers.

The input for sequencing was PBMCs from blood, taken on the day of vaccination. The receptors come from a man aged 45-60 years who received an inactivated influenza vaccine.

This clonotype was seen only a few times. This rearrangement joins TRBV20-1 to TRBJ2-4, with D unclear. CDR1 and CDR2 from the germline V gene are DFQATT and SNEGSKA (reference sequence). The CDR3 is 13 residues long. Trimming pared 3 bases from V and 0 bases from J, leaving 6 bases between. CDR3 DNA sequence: TGCAGTGCTAGGTCGCTAGCCAAAAACATTCAGTACTTC. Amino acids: CSARSLAKNIQYF.

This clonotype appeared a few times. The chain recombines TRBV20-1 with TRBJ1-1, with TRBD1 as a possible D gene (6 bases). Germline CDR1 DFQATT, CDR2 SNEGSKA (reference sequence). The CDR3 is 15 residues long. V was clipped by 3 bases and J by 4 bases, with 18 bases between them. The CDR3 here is CSARGGPQGVTEAFF. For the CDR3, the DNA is TGCAGTGCTAGGGGGGGGCCGCAAGGGGTCACTGAAGCTTTCTTT.

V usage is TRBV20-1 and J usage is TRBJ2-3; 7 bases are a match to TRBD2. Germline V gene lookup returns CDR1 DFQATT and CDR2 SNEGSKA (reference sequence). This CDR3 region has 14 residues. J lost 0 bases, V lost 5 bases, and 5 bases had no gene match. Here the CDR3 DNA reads TGCAGTGCTGGCGGGGGAACTAGCACAGATACGCAGTATTTT. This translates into CSAGGGTSTDTQYF.

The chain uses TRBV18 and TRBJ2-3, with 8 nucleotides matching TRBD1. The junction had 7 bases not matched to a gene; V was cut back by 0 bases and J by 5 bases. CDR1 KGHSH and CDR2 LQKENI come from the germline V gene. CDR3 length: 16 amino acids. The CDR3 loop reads CASSPPVGQGKDTQYF. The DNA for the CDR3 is TGTGCCAGCTCACCACCTGTAGGACAGGGTAAAGATACGCAGTATTTT.

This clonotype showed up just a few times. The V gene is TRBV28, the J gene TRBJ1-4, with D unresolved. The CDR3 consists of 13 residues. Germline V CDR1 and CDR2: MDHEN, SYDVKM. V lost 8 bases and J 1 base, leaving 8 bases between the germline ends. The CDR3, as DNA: TGTGCCAGCCAAGGCAGAACTAATGAAAAACTGTTTTTT. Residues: CASQGRTNEKLFF.

CDR3 residues: CAISEPRGERKLFF. CDR3 nucleotide sequence: TGTGCCATCAGTGAGCCCAGGGGCGAAAGGAAACTGTTTTTT. The chain is built from TRBV10-3 and TRBJ1-4, with a weak D call TRBD1 (6 bases). V lost 2 bases and J 11 bases, leaving 15 bases between the germline ends. CDR1 is ENHRY and CDR2 is SYGVKD in the germline V gene. CDR3 length equals 14 residues.

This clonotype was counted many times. Here the CDR3 reads CASVPPSGSVNEQFF. The CDR3 bases are TGTGCCAGCGTCCCCCCTAGCGGGAGCGTCAATGAGCAGTTCTTC. The chain links TRBV7-2 to TRBJ2-1, with 10 bases matching TRBD2. This CDR3 contains 15 residues. The V gene end was trimmed by 8 bases and the J gene end by 6 bases; junction bases not matched to a gene: 10. Looked up from germline, CDR1 is SGHTA and CDR2 is FQGNSA.

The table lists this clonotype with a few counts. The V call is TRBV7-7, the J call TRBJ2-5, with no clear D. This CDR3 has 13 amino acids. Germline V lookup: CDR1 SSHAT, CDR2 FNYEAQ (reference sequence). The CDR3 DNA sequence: TGTGCTAGTGCCGGGTCCCTCCAAGAGACCCAGTACTTC. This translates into CASAGSLQETQYF. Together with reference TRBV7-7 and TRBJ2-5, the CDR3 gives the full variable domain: GAGVSQSPRYKVTKRGQDVTLRCDPISSHATLYWYQQALGQGPEFLTYFNYEAQPDKSGLPSDRFSAERPEGSISTLTIQRTEQRDSAMYRCASAGSLQETQYFGPGTRLLVL.

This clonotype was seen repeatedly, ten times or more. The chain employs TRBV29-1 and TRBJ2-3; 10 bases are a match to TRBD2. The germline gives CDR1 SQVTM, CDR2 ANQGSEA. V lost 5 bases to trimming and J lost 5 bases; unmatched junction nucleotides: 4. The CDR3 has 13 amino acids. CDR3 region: CSVPPSGRDTQYF. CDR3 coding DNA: TGCAGCGTTCCTCCTAGCGGGAGAGATACGCAGTATTTT.

The chain's CDR3 is CSARESGSGNTIYF. The CDR3, as DNA: TGCAGTGCTAGAGAATCAGGATCTGGAAACACCATATATTTT. The chain combines TRBV20-1 with TRBJ1-3; D unclear. Trimming removed 0 bases at V and 1 base at J, with 7 bases between. Germline CDR1 and CDR2: DFQATT and SNEGSKA (reference sequence). The CDR3 has 14 amino acids.

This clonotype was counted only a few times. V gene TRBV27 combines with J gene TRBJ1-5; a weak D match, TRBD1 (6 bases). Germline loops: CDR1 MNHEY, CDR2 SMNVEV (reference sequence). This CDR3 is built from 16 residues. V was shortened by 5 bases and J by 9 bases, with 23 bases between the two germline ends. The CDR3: CASSPLNREGGWPQHF. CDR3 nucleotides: TGTGCCAGCAGTCCCTTAAACAGGGAGGGGGGGTGGCCCCAGCATTTT.

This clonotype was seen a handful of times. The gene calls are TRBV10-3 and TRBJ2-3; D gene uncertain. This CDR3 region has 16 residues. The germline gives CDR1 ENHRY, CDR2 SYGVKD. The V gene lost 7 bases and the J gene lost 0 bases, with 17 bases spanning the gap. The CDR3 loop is CAITGSAASSTDTQYF. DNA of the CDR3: TGTGCCATCACCGGATCGGCAGCTTCTAGCACAGATACGCAGTATTTT.

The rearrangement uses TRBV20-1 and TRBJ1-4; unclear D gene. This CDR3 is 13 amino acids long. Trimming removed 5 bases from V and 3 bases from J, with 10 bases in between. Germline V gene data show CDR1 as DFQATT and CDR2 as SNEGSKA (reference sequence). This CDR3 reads CSALTKANEKLFF. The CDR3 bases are TGCAGTGCTTTGACAAAGGCTAATGAAAAACTGTTTTTT.

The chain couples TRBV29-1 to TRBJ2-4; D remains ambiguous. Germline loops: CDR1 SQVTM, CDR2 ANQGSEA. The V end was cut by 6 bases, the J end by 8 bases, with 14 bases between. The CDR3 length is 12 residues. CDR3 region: CSVRSPSDIQYF. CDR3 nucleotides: TGCAGCGTCAGGTCCCCGTCGGACATTCAGTACTTC.

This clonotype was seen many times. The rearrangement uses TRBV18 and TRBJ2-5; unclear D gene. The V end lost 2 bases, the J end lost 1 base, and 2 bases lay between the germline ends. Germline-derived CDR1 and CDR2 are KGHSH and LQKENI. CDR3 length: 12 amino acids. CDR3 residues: CASSPIQETQYF. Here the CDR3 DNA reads TGTGCCAGCTCACCAATCCAAGAGACCCAGTACTTC.

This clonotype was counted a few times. The CDR3 protein is CASSRTQGPRANSPLHF. The CDR3 bases are TGTGCCAGCAGTCGAACCCAGGGGCCCCGGGCTAATTCACCCCTCCACTTT. The chain joins TRBV6-1 to TRBJ1-6; a possible D gene is TRBD1 (6 bases). The CDR3 runs 17 residues. Between the trimmed V and J ends, which lost 5 bases and 6 bases, there was a span of 20 bases. CDR1 and CDR2 (germline): MNHNS, SASEGT.

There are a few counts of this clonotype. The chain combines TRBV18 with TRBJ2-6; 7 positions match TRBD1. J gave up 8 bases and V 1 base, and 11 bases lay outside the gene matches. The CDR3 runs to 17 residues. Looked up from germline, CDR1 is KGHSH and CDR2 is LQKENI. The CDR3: CASSPRDSYLGTNVLTF. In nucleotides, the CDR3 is TGTGCCAGCTCACCACGGGACAGCTATCTGGGGACCAACGTCCTGACTTTC.

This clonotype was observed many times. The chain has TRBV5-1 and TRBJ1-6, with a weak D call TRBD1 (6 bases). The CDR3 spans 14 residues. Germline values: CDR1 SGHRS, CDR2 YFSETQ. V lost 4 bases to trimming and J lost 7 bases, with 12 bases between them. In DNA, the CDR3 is TGCGCCAGCAGCCGGGACATTGGGAATTCACCCCTCCACTTT. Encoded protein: CASSRDIGNSPLHF.

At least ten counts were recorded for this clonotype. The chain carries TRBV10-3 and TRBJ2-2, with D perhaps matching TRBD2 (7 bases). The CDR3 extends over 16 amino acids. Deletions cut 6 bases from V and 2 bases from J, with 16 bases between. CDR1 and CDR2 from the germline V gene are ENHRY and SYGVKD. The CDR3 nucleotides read TGTGCCATCAGCGCGAGTCGGGGGGCTAACACCGGGGAGCTGTTTTTT. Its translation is CAISASRGANTGELFF.

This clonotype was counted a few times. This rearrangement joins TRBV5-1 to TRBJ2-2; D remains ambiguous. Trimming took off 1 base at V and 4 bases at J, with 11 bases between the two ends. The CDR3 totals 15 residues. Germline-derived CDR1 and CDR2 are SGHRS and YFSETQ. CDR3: CASSLSRDGTGELFF. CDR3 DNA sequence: TGCGCCAGCAGCTTGTCAAGAGACGGCACCGGGGAGCTGTTTTTT.

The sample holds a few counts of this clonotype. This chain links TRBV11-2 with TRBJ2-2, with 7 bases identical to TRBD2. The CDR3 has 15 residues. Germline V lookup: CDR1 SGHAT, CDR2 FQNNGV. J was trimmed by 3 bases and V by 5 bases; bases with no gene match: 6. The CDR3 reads CASSPRGGDTGELFF. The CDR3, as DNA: TGTGCCAGCAGCCCCCGTGGGGGGGACACCGGGGAGCTGTTTTTT.

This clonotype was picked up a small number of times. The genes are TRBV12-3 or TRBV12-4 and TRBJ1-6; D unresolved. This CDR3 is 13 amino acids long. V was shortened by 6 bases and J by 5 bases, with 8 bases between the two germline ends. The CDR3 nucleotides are TGTGCCAGCAGACGGGAGGATAATTCACCCCTCCACTTT. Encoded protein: CASRREDNSPLHF.

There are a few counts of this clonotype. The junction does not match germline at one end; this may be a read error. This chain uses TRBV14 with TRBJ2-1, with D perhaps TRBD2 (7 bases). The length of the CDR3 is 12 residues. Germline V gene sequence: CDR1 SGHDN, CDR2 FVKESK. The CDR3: CASSQGASGSVF. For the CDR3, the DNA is TGTGCCAGCAGCCAGGGGGCTAGCGGCTCGGTCTTC. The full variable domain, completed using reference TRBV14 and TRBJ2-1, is EAGVTQFPSHSVIEKGQTVTLRCDPISGHDNLYWYRRVMGKEIKFLLHFVKESKQDESGMPNNRFLAERTGGTYSTLKVQPAELEDSGVYFCASSQGASGSVFGPGTRLTVL.

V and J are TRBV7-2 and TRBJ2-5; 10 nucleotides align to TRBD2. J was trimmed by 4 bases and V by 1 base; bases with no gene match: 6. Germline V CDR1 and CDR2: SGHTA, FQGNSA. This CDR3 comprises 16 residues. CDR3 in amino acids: CASSLDFSGGRETQYF. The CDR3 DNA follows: TGTGCCAGCAGCTTAGATTTTAGCGGGGGGAGAGAGACCCAGTACTTC. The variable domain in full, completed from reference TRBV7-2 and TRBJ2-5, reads GAGVSQSPSNKVTEKGKDVELRCDPISGHTALYWYRQSLGQGLEFLIYFQGNSAPDKSGLPSDRFSAERTGGSVSTLTIQRTQQEDSAVYLCASSLDFSGGRETQYFGPGTRLLVL.

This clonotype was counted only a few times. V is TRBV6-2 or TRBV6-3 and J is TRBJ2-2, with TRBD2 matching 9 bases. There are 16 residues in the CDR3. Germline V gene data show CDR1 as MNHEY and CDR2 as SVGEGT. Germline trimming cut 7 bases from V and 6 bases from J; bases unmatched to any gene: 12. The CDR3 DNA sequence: TGTGCCAGCAAGAATAGCGGGAGTGGTAGGTCCGGGGAGCTGTTTTTT. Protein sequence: CASKNSGSGRSGELFF.

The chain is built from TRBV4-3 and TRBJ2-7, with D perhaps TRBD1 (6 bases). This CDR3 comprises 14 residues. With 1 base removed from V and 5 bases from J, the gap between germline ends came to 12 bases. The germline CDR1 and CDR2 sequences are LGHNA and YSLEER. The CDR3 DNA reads TGCGCCAGCAGCCAAGGGGACACTTTCGACGAGCAGTACTTC. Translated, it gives CASSQGDTFDEQYF.

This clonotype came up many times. The CDR3 DNA sequence: TGCAGCGTAGGAGACGGTGAGGGGCCCCAGCATTTT. Encoded protein: CSVGDGEGPQHF. This chain joins TRBV29-1 and TRBJ1-5; D is ambiguous. V was cut by 6 bases and J by 9 bases, with 15 bases left in between. Germline CDR1 and CDR2: SQVTM and ANQGSEA. This CDR3 has 12 residues. The whole variable domain, remainder taken from reference TRBV29-1 and TRBJ1-5, is SAVISQKPSRDICQRGTSLTIQCQVDSQVTMMFWYRQQPGQSLTLIATANQGSEATYESGFVIDKFPISRPNLTFSTLTVSNMSPEDSSIYLCSVGDGEGPQHFGDGTRLSIL.

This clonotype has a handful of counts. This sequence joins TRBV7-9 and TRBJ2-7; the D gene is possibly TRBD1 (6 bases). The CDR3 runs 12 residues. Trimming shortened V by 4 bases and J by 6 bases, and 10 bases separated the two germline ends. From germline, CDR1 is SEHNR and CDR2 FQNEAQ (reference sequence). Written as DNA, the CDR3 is TGTGCCAGCAGCTCAGGGGCCTTCGAGCAGTACTTC. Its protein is CASSSGAFEQYF.

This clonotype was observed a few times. The CDR3 loop is CATSNNRGRLTGANVLTF. The CDR3 bases are TGTGCCACCAGCAACAACAGGGGCCGCTTAACTGGGGCCAACGTCCTGACTTTC. V and J are TRBV15 and TRBJ2-6; 7 nucleotides align to TRBD1. The V gene end was trimmed by 4 bases and the J gene end by 2 bases; junction bases not matched to a gene: 11. Per the germline V gene, CDR1 is LNHNV and CDR2 is YYDKDF (reference sequence). The CDR3 loop spans 18 amino acids.

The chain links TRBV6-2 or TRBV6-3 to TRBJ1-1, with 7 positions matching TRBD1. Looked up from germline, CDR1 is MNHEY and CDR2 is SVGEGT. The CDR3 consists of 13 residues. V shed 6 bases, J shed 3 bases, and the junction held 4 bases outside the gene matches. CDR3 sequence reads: CASRSQGYTEAFF. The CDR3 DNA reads TGTGCCAGCAGGTCACAGGGGTACACTGAAGCTTTCTTT.

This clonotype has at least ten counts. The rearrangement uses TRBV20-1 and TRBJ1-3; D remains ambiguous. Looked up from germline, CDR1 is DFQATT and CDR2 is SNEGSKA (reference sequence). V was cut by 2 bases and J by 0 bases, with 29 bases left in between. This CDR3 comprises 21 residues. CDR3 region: CSARNPNTATTHSFSGNTIYF. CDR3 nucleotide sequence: TGCAGTGCTAGAAATCCGAATACAGCCACCACTCACAGCTTCTCTGGAAACACCATATATTTT.

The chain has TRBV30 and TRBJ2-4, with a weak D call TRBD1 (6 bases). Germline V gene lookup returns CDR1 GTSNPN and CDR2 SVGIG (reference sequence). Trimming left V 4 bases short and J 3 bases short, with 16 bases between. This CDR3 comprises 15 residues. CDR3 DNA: TGTGCCTGGAATCGGGACATAACGAGCAAAAACATTCAGTACTTC. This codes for CAWNRDITSKNIQYF.